This T cell receptor (beta chain) was recovered during a study of CD8 T cells in Susac syndrome. Overall study context: The Susac syndrome patients were therapy-naive, on corticosteroids, or on intravenous immunoglobulin alone at blood draw. Study-wide results and caveats: The authors acknowledged that the study's TCR sequencing and HLA analysis involved relatively few individuals.

For this clonotype: Its cognate antigen is unknown.

The CD8+ and CD4+ T cells were isolated magnetically using a negative isolation approach, whereas the TEMRA cells were enriched by FACS. With random hexamers, 0.5 to 1 ug RNA was reverse transcribed. It was immunoSEQ multiplex PCR that amplified TCR beta CDR3 across 54 Vbeta and 13 Jbeta. TCRdb used MiXCR to reprocess the immunoSEQ multiplex PCR reads, holding one entry per CDR3 protein. Among 92,000 or so distinct CDR3 sequences listed, around 96% were seen once. V was clipped by 5 bases and J by 1 base; unmatched bases: 3. This CDR3 is 13 amino acids long. The V gene's germline CDR1 is GTSNPN and CDR2 SVGIG (reference sequence).

The sequence was collected from a human donor with Susac syndrome. The sequencing input was CD8+ T cells from PBMCs. This rearrangement joins TRBV30 to TRBJ1-1; 8 bases match TRBD1. In nucleotides, the CDR3 is TGTGCCTGGCTCGGACAGGGGAACACTGAAGCTTTCTTT. Protein: CAWLGQGNTEAFF. The full variable domain, with the rest looked up from reference TRBV30 and TRBJ1-1, is SQTIHQWPATLVQPVGSPLSLECTVEGTSNPNLYWYRQAAGRGLQLLFYSVGIGQISSEVPQNLSASRPQDRQFILSSKKLLLSDSGFYLCAWLGQGNTEAFFGQGTRLTVV.